This TCR beta chain was captured in a study of identifying expanded T cells in peripheral blood. Produced via immunoSEQ multiplex PCR; TCRdb's table is partial and in-frame only. The sample lists about 94,000 clones; 88% were seen once. During the collection period, no donor immune events like infections were recorded. Study findings and constraints: Differentially abundant clones: 0.95 to 1.5 between replicates, approximately 15 at approximately 14 days, approximately 18 at four.

This CDR3 is built from 14 residues. The germline gives CDR1 SQVTM, CDR2 ANQGSEA. V was clipped by 7 bases and J by 2 bases; unmatched bases: 8. Regarding this clone: Its antigen remains unknown.

This receptor was taken from a person aged 18-70 years in good health. The sequenced material came from blood. This chain links TRBV29-1 with TRBJ1-5; TRBD1 aligns across 7 bases. The CDR3 DNA follows: TGCAGCGCTACAGGGGTAGGGGGCAATCAGCCCCAGCATTTT. Protein product: CSATGVGGNQPQHF. The variable domain in full, completed from reference TRBV29-1 and TRBJ1-5, reads SAVISQKPSRDICQRGTSLTIQCQVDSQVTMMFWYRQQPGQSLTLIATANQGSEATYESGFVIDKFPISRPNLTFSTLTVSNMSPEDSSIYLCSATGVGGNQPQHFGDGTRLSIL.